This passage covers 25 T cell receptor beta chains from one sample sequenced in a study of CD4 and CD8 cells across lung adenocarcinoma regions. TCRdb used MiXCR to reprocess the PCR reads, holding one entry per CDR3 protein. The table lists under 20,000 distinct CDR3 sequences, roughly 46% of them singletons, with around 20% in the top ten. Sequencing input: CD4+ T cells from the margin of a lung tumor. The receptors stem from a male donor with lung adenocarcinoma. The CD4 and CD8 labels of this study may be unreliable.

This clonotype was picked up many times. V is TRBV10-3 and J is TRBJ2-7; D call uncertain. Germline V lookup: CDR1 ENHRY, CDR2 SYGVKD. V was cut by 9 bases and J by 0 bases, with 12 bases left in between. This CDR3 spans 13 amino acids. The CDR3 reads CAISDDSSYEQYF. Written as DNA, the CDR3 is TGTGCCATATCGGACGATAGCTCCTACGAGCAGTACTTC.

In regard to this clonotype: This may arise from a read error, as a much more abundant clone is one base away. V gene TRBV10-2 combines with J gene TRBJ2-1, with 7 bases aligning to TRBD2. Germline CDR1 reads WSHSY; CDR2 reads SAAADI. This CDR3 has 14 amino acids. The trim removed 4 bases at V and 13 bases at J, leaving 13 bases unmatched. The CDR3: CASSVWRERETQFF. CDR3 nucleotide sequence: TGCGCCAGCAGTGTCTGGCGGGAGCGAGAGACCCAGTTCTTC.

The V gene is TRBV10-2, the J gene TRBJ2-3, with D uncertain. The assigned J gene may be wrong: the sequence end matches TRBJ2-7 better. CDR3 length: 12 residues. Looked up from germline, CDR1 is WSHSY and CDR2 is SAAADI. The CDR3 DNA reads TGCGCCAGCCGCTTAAACAAAAATACGCAGTACTTC. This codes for CASRLNKNTQYF.

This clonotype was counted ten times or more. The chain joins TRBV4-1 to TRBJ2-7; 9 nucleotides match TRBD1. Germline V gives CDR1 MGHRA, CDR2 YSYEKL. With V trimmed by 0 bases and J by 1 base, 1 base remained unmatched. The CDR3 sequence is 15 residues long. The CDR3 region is CASSQETGGSYEQYF. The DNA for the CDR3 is TGCGCCAGCAGCCAAGAGACAGGGGGTTCCTACGAGCAGTACTTC.

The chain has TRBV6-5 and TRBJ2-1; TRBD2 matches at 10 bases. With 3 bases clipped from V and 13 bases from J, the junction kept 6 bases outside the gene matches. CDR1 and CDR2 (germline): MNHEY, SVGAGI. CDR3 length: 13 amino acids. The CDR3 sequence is CASSYASGSPQFF. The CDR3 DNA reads TGTGCCAGCAGTTATGCTAGCGGGAGTCCTCAGTTCTTC.

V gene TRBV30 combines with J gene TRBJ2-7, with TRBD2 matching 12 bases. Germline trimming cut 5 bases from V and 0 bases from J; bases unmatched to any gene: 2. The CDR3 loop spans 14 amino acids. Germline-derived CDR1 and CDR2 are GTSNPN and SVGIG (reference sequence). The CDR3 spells CAWGTSGCSYEQYF. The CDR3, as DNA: TGTGCCTGGGGGACTAGCGGGTGCTCCTACGAGCAGTACTTC.

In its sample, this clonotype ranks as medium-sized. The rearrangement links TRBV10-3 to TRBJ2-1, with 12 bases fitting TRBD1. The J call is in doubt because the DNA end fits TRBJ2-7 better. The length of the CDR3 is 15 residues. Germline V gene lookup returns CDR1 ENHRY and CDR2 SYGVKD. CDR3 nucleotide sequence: TGTGCCATCCGCCCCGGGACAGGGGGCGTATACGAGCAGTACTTC. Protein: CAIRPGTGGVYEQYF.

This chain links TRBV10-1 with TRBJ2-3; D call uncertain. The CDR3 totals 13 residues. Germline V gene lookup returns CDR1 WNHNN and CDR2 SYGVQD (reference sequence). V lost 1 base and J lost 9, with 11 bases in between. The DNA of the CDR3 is TGCGCCAGCAGTGAGTGCTCGGCGGTCACGCAGTATTTT. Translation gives CASSECSAVTQYF.

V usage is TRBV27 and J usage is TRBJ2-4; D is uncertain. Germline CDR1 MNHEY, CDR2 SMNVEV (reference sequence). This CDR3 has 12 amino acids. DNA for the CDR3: TGTGCGGGCAGGTGTGCCAAAAACACGCAGTACTTC. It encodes CAGRCAKNTQYF.

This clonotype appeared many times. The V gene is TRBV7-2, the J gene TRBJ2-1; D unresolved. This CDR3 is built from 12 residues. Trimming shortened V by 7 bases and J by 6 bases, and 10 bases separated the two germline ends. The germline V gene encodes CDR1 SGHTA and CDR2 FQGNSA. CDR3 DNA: TGTGCCAGCACCAAATACCGCAATGAGCAGTTCTTC. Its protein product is CASTKYRNEQFF.

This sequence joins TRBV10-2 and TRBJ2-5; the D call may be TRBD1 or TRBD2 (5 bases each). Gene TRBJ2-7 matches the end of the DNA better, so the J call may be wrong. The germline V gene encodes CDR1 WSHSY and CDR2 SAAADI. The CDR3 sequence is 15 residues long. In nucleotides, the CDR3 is TGCGCCAGCAGTGAGTCGGGGCAGGGACGGGGCGAGCAGTACTTC. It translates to CASSESGQGRGEQYF.

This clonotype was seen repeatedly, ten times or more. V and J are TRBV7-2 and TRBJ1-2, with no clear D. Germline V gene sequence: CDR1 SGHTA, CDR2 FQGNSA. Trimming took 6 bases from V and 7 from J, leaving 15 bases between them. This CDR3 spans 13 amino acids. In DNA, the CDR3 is TGTGCCAGCAGTCCCGGGCGCTTTCTTGGCTACACCTTC. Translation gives CASSPGRFLGYTF.

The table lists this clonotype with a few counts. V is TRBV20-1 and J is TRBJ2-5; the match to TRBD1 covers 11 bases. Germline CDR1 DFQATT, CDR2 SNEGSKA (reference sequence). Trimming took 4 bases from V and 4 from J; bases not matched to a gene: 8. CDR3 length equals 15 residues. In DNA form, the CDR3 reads TGCAGTGCTATCCCTCGGACAGGGGGCGGAGAGACCCAGTACTTC. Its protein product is CSAIPRTGGGETQYF.

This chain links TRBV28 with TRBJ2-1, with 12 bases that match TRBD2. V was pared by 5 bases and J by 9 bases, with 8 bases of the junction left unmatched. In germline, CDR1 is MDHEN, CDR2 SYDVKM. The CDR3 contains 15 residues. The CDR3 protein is CASSTSSGRVFEQFF. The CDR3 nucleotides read TGTGCCAGCAGTACCTCTAGCGGGAGGGTCTTTGAGCAGTTCTTC.

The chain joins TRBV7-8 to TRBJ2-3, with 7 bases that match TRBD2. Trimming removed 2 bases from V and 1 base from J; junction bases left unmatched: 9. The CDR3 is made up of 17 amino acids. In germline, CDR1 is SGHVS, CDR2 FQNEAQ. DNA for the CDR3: TGTGCCAGCAGCTTACGGGACTACCTTCTAGGCACAGATACGCAGTATTTT. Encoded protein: CASSLRDYLLGTDTQYF.

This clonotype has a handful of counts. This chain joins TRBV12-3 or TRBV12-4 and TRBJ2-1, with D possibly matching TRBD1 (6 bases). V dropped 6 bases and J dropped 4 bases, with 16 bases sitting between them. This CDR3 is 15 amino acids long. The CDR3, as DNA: TGTGCCAGCAGCTCATCGGGGACAAAATACAATGAGCAGTTCTTC. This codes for CASSSSGTKYNEQFF.

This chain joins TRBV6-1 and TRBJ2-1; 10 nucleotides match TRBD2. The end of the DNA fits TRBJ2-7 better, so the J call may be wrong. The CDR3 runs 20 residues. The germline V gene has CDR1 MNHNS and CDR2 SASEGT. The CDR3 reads CASSEVQSPSGGRTYNEQYF. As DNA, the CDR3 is TGTGCCAGCAGTGAAGTTCAAAGCCCTAGCGGGGGACGTACCTACAATGAGCAGTACTTC.

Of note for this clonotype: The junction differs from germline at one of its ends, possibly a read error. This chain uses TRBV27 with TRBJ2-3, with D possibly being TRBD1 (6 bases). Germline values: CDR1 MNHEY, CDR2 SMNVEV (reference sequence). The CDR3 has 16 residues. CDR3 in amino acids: CASGGIGTRVPDTQYF. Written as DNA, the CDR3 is TGTGCCAGCGGGGGAATCGGGACACGCGTCCCAGATACGCAGTACTTT.

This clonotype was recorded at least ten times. This chain's CDR3 is CASRLPGLATTGELFF. CDR3 DNA: TGTGCCAGCAGACTTCCGGGACTAGCAACCACCGGGGAGCTGTTTTTT. This chain uses TRBV6-1 with TRBJ2-2; 9 nucleotides line up with TRBD2. With V trimmed by 6 bases and J by 4 bases, 9 bases remained unmatched. Looked up from germline, CDR1 is MNHNS and CDR2 is SASEGT. The CDR3 has 16 amino acids.

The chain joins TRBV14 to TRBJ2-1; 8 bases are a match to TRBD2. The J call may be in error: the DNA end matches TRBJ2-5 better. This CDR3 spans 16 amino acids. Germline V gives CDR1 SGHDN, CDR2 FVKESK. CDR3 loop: CASSRLASGGGETQYF. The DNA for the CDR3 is TGTGCCAGCAGCCGACTGGCCAGCGGGGGAGGAGAGACCCAGTACTTC.

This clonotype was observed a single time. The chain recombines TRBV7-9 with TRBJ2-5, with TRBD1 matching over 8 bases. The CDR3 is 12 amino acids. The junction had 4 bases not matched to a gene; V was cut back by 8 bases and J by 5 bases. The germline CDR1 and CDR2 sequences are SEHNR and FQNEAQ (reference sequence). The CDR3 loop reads CASGQGGETQYF. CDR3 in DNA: TGTGCCAGCGGACAGGGTGGGGAGACCCAGTACTTC.

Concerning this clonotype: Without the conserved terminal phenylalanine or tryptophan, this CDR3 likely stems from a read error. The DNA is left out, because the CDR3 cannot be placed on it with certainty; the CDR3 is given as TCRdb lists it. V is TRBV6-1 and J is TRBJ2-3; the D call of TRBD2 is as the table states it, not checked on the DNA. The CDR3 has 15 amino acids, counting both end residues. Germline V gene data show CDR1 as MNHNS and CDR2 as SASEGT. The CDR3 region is CASSVGTNYEQYFGP.

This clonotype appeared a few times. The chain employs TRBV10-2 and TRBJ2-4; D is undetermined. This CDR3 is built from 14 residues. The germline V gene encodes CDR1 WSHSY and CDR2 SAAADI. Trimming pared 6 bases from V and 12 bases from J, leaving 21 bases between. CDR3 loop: CASSRVAGEDTQYF. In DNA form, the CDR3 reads TGCGCCAGCAGCCGGGTGGCAGGCGAAGATACTCAGTACTTC.

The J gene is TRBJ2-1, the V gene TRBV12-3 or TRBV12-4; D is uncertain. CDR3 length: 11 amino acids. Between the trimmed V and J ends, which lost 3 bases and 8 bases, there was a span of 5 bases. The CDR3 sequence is CASSLVYEQFF. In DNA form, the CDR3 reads TGTGCCAGCAGTTTGGTCTATGAGCAGTTCTTC.

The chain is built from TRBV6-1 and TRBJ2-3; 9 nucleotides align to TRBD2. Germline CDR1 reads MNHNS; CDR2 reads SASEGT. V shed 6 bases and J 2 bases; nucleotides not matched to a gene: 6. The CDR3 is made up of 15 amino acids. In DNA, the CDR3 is TGTGCCAGCAGCCTCCGACTAGCGGACACAGATACGCAGTATTTT. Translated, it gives CASSLRLADTDTQYF.